The following is a TCR beta chain sequence with its context. This sample stems from a study of T cells in Graves' hyperthyroidism and ophthalmopathy. The study defined stable Graves' hyperthyroidism as no ophthalmopathy progression within 18 months. Researchers barred patients who had uncontrolled infection, other autoimmune disease, pregnancy or lactation. Diagnostic decisions used clinical symptoms, serum thyroxine and TRAb, thyroid ultrasound and orbital computed tomography. RNA transcripts gave rise to amplified TCR beta CDR3 regions. Researchers ran a first-round RT-PCR on the TCR CDR3 using the HTBI primer set. Via MiXCR, TCRdb re-called the multiplex PCR reads, giving one row per CDR3 protein. The sample has some 800,000 distinct CDR3 sequences; over 35% are singletons. This CDR3 has 13 residues. Germline V gene lookup returns CDR1 SQVTM and CDR2 ANQGSEA. The germline V and J ends were trimmed by 8 bases and 3 bases, with 16 bases remaining between them.

The clonotype comes from a man in his late teens or twenties with Graves' hyperthyroidism. The V gene is TRBV29-1, the J gene TRBJ1-1, with D possibly being TRBD1 (5 bases). Sequenced sample: blood. CDR3 residues: CSSTGGSDTEAFF. CDR3 nucleotides: TGCAGCAGTACCGGGGGGTCGGACACTGAAGCTTTCTTT.